Listed below are T cell receptor beta chains from one sample, sequenced in a study of blood T cell repertoires in COVID-19. Measured with immunoSEQ multiplex PCR; TCRdb has only the in-frame clones, and not every one. Of just under 350,000 clones in the sample, around 91% were seen once. Specimen: peripheral blood. The receptors here all came from a woman aged 18-29 years who had recovered from COVID-19. CDR3s include the opening cysteine and the closing phenylalanine or tryptophan. The order of the fields is V gene, J gene, clone size, D gene, CDR3 DNA, CDR3 protein. The D gene is left open where the match is weak. A row's size may be missing; if present it is once, few, many or a size class.

>TRBV5-1|TRBJ2-3|-|-
TGCGCCAGCACCCGTCATCGGGATACGCAGTATTTT
CASTRHRDTQYF
>TRBV5-1|TRBJ2-5|-|TRBD1
TGCGCCAGTCGACAGGGACAAGAGACCCAGTACTTC
CASRQGQETQYF
>TRBV5-4|TRBJ2-1|-|TRBD2
TGTGCCAGCAGCCAAATGTGGGCGGGGGACTACAATGAGCAGTTCTTC
CASSQMWAGDYNEQFF
>TRBV4-3|TRBJ2-3|-|TRBD1
TGCGCCAGCAGCCAACTTTCCCCGGGACAGGGGACAGATACGCAGTATTTT
CASSQLSPGQGTDTQYF
>TRBV6-5|TRBJ1-1|-|-
TGTGCCAGCAGTTACGGGCGGGGGATGAGGACTGAAGCTTTCTTT
CASSYGRGMRTEAFF
>TRBV27|TRBJ2-5|-|TRBD1
TGTGCCAGCAGTTTATGGAGGCCGGGACAGGGGGCGCGGGAGACCCAGTACTTC
CASSLWRPGQGARETQYF
>TRBV18|TRBJ2-2|once|TRBD2
TGTGCCAGCTCACCACTACCGAGCGGGAATATTGGGACCGGGGAGCTGTTTTTT
CASSPLPSGNIGTGELFF
>TRBV7-8|TRBJ1-2|-|TRBD1
TGTGCCAGCAGCTCCGGATACACAGGGGGTCTCGGCTACACCTTC
CASSSGYTGGLGYTF
>TRBV11-2|TRBJ1-1|-|-
TGTGCCAGCAGCTTAGAACCCCCCAGGATCACTGAAGCTTTCTTT
CASSLEPPRITEAFF
>TRBV5-6|TRBJ1-2|-|-
TGTGCCAGCAGCCTTATCTCGGGTGGCTACACCTTC
CASSLISGGYTF
>TRBV29-1|TRBJ2-5|-|TRBD2
TGCAGCGGGTCGCTAGCGGGGTCCCAAGAGACCCAGTACTTC
CSGSLAGSQETQYF
>TRBV19|TRBJ2-1|-|TRBD1
TGTGCCAGTAGTCAACAGGGGACCAGCGATGAGCAGTTCTTC
CASSQQGTSDEQFF
>TRBV30|TRBJ2-1|-|-
TGTGCCTGGAGTCGGGTAAACGAGCAGTTCTTC
CAWSRVNEQFF
>TRBV18|TRBJ1-1|-|TRBD1
TGTGCCAGCTCAACAGGGCAGGGGGCAGACACTGAAGCTTTCTTT
CASSTGQGADTEAFF
>TRBV30|TRBJ1-5|-|TRBD1
TGTGCCTGGAGTCCTACAGGGGTACAGCCCCAGCATTTT
CAWSPTGVQPQHF
>TRBV6-5|TRBJ1-5|-|-
TGTGCCAGCAGTCCAACAGGGTATCAGCCCCAGCATTTT
CASSPTGYQPQHF
>TRBV5-4|TRBJ2-2|few|TRBD2
TGTGCCAGCAGCTCCTTAGCGGGAAACACCGGGGAGCTGTTTTTT
CASSSLAGNTGELFF
>TRBV19|TRBJ2-3|-|-
TGTGCCAGTAGTATTTCCAGCGTAGGCACAGATACGCAGTATTTT
CASSISSVGTDTQYF
>TRBV10-1|TRBJ2-1|-|TRBD2
TGCGCCAGCAGTGAAGCGGGACCTGTCAATGAGCAGTTCTTC
CASSEAGPVNEQFF
>TRBV5-8|TRBJ2-3|-|-
TGTGCCAGCAGCGCAGGGATTATTTTGACAGATACGCAGTATTTT
CASSAGIILTDTQYF
>TRBV5-1|TRBJ2-3|-|TRBD2
TGCGCCAGCAGCCTCAGCGGGAGAGTCACAGATACGCAGTATTTT
CASSLSGRVTDTQYF
>TRBV3-1/TRBV3-2|TRBJ2-1|-|TRBD2
TGTGCCAGCAGCCCCTCTGGCGGGAGGGCCTATAATGAGCAGTTCTTC
CASSPSGGRAYNEQFF
>TRBV4-1|TRBJ1-1|once|-
TGCGCCAGCAGCCGACAACAGGGAGATGAAGCTTTCTTT
CASSRQQGDEAFF
>TRBV7-6|TRBJ2-3|-|TRBD1
TGTGCCAGCAGCTTAATGGACAGGAGCACAGATACGCAGTATTTT
CASSLMDRSTDTQYF
>TRBV5-1|TRBJ2-3|-|-
TGCGCCAGCAGCTTGGACGTTTTGCGGTCTAGCACAGATACGCAGTATTTT
CASSLDVLRSSTDTQYF
>TRBV18|TRBJ2-3|-|TRBD1
TGTGCCAGCTCACCAGTGACAGGGGGATTCACAGATACGCAGTATTTT
CASSPVTGGFTDTQYF
>TRBV19|TRBJ2-1|-|-
TGTGCCAGTAGTATGGGCCCAAGCTCCTACAATGAGCAGTTCTTC
CASSMGPSSYNEQFF
>TRBV5-1|TRBJ2-1|-|-
TGCGCCAGCAGTTCCGGGCAAACTAGGAATGAGCAGTTCTTC
CASSSGQTRNEQFF
>TRBV5-1|TRBJ2-3|-|TRBD2
TGCGCCAGCACCCGGGGGGGAAGCACAGATACGCAGTATTTT
CASTRGGSTDTQYF
>TRBV4-1|TRBJ2-5|-|TRBD2
TGCGCCAGCAGCCAAGGCCGACTAGCGGGGCCCGCACTTGAGACCCAGTACTTC
CASSQGRLAGPALETQYF
>TRBV6-5|TRBJ1-4|once|-
TGTGCCAGCAGGGCAGGGTACCCTAATGAAAAACTGTTTTTT
CASRAGYPNEKLFF
>TRBV24-1|TRBJ2-1|-|-
TGTGCCACCAGTGACCCCTCGAGCGGAAACAATGAGCAGTTCTTC
CATSDPSSGNNEQFF
>TRBV11-3|TRBJ1-6|once|-
TGTGCCAGCAGCTTAGTCCTAGGGAGCGATTCACCCCTCCACTTT
CASSLVLGSDSPLHF
>TRBV10-3|TRBJ2-2|-|-
TGTGCCATCAGTGAGAGTCAGTTCGGGGGAAGAGCCGGGGAGCTGTTTTTT
CAISESQFGGRAGELFF
>TRBV2|TRBJ2-5|-|TRBD2
TGTGCCAGCAGACGGACTAGCGGGAAATTGGAGACCCAGTACTTC
CASRRTSGKLETQYF
>TRBV7-8|TRBJ1-6|once|-
TGTGCCAGCAGCTTAGCGGGCGGGAATTCACCCCTCCACTTT
CASSLAGGNSPLHF
>TRBV27|TRBJ2-3|-|TRBD1
TGTGCCAGCAGTACCCGACAGGGGGGGACAGATACGCAGTATTTT
CASSTRQGGTDTQYF
>TRBV7-8|TRBJ1-1|once|TRBD1
TGTGCCAGCAGCTCGTTGGACAGGGGGAACACTGAAGCTTTCTTT
CASSSLDRGNTEAFF
>TRBV15|TRBJ1-5|-|-
TGTGCCACCAGCAGAGAGGACTATAGCAATCAGCCCCAGCATTTT
CATSREDYSNQPQHF
>TRBV6-5|TRBJ1-4|-|TRBD1
TGTGCCAGCAGGCGGGGACAGGGCGTTGAAAAACTGTTTTTT
CASRRGQGVEKLFF
>TRBV29-1|TRBJ2-3|-|-
TGCAGCGTTGTCCTAGCTAGCACAGATACGCAGTATTTT
CSVVLASTDTQYF